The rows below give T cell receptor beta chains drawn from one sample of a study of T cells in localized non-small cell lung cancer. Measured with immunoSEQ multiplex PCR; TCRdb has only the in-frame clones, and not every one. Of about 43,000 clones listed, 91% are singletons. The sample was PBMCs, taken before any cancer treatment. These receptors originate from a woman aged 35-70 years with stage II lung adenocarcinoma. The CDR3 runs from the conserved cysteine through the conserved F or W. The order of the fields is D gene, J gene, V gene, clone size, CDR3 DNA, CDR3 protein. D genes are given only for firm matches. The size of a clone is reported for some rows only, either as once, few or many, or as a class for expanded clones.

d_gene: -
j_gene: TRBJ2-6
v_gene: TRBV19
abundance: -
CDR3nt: TGTGCCAGTAGTACCCCCCGCACCCGCTCTGGGGCCAACGTCCTGACTTTC
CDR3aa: CASSTPRTRSGANVLTF

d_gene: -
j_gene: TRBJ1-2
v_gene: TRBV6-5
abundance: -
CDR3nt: TGTGCCAGCAGATCCGGCTCTAACTATGGCTACACCTTC
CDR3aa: CASRSGSNYGYTF

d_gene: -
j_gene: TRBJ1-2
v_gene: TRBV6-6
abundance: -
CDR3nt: TGTGCCAGCAGTTACGGGATCGGCAGCTATGGCTACACCTTC
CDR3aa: CASSYGIGSYGYTF

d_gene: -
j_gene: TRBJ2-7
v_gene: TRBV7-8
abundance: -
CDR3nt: TGTGCCAGCAGCTTAGGCACAGCCTCCTACGAGCAGTACTTC
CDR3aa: CASSLGTASYEQYF

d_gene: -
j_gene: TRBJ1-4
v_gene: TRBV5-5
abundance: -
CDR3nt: TGTGCCAGCAGCCAGATCGAGCGTTCAACTAATGAAAAACTGTTTTTT
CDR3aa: CASSQIERSTNEKLFF

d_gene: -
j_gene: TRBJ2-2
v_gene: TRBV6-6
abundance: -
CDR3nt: TGTGCCAGCAGTTACTTCTCGGACACCGGGGAGCTGTTTTTT
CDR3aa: CASSYFSDTGELFF

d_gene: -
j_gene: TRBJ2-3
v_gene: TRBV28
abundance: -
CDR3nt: TGTGCCACCCACCGGGCAGATACGCAGTATTTT
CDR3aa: CATHRADTQYF

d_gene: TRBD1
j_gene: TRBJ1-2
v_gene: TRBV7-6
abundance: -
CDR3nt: TGTGCCAGCAGCTTAGCAACGGGACAGGGCTATGGCTACACCTTC
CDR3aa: CASSLATGQGYGYTF

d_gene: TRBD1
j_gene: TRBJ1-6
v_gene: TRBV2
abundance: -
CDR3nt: TGTGCCAGCCTGGACAGGGTCGGGTCACCCCTCCACTTT
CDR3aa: CASLDRVGSPLHF

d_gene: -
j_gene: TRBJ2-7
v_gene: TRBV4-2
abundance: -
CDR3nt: TGTGCCAGCAGCCAAGTAGGGGGCGGGGGGACTTACGAGCAGTACTTC
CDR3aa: CASSQVGGGGTYEQYF

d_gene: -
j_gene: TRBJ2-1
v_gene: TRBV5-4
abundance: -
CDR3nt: TGTGCCAGCAGCTTGGTCAGGGCATACAATGAGCAGTTCTTC
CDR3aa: CASSLVRAYNEQFF

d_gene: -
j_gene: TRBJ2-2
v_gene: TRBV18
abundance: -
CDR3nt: TGTGCCAGCTCATCCGGGACTCCCAACACCGGGGAGCTGTTTTTT
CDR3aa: CASSSGTPNTGELFF

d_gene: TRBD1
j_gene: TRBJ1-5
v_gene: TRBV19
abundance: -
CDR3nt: TGTGCCACCCTCCGACAGGGGGGGTTTAGCAATCAGCCCCAGCATTTT
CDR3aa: CATLRQGGFSNQPQHF

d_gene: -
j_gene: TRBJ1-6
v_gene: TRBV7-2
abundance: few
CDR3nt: TGTGCCAGCAGCTTCAGTGTCGGGAATTCACCCCTCCACTTT
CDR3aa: CASSFSVGNSPLHF

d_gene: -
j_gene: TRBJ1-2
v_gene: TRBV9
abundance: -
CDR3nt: TGTGCCAGCAGCGTTAGCGGACGGAGCTATGGCTACACCTTC
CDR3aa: CASSVSGRSYGYTF

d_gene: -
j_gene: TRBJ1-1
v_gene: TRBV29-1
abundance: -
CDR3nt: TGCAGCGTTGTGCTGGTGAACACTGAAGCTTTCTTT
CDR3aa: CSVVLVNTEAFF

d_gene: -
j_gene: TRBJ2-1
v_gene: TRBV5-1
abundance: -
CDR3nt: TGCGCCAGCAGCTTGGCCGGGACTCGGGAGCAGTTCTTC
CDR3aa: CASSLAGTREQFF

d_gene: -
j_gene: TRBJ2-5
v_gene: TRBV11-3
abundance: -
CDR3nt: TGTGCCAGCAGCTTAGGACTTCAGGGGCAAGAGACCCAGTACTTC
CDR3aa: CASSLGLQGQETQYF

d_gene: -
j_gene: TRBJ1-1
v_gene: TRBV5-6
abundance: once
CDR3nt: TGTGCCTCACGGACAGCGAACACTGAAGCTTTCTTT
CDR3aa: CASRTANTEAFF

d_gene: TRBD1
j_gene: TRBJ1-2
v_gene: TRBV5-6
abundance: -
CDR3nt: TGTGCCAGCAGCCCCCGTGACAGGGATTGGTCCACCTTC
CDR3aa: CASSPRDRDWSTF

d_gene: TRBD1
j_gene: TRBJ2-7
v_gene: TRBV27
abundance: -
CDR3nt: TGTGCCAGCAGTCTCAGGACAGGGGGTACCTACGAGCAGTACTTC
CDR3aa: CASSLRTGGTYEQYF

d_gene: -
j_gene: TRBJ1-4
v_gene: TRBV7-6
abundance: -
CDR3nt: TGTGCCAGCAGCTATCAAGCGCTCCGGACTAATGAAAAACTGTTTTTT
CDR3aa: CASSYQALRTNEKLFF

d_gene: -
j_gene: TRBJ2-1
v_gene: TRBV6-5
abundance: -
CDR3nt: TGTGCCAGCAGTTTCGGGATCACTGAGTTCTTC
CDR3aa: CASSFGITEFF

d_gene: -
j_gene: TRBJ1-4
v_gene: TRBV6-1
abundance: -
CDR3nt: TGTGCCAGCAGTCTTCCTACTTTCCCTGATGAAAAACTGTTTTTT
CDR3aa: CASSLPTFPDEKLFF

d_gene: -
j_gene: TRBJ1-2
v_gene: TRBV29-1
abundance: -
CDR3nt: TGCAGCGCGGCGGACCCGTCCCGGGACATGGGCTACACCTTC
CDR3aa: CSAADPSRDMGYTF

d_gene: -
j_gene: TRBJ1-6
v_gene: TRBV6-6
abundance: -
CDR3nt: TGTGCCAGCAGTTTGACACTCAATAATTCACCCCTCCACTTT
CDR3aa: CASSLTLNNSPLHF

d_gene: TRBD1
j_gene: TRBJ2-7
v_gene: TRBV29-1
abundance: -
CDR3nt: TGCAGCGTTATCCCCCGGGACAGGGCCTACGAGCAGTACTTC
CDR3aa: CSVIPRDRAYEQYF

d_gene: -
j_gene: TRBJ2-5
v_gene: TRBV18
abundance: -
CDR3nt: TGTGCCAGCTCACCAAGCGAAGAGACCCAGTACTTC
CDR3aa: CASSPSEETQYF

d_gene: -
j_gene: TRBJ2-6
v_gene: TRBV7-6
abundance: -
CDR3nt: TGTGCCAGCAGCTTTCCACGGTCTGGGGCCAACGTCCTGACTTTC
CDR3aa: CASSFPRSGANVLTF

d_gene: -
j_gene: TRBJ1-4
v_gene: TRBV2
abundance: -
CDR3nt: TGTGCCAGCAGTGCCCTCAGTGCAACTAATGAAAAACTGTTTTTT
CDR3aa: CASSALSATNEKLFF

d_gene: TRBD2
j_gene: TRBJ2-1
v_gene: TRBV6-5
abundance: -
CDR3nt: TGTGCCAGCAGTTACTCTTCTAGCGGGAGTACGAATGAGCAGTTCTTC
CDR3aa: CASSYSSSGSTNEQFF

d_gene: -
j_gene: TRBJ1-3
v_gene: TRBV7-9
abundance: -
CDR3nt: TGTGCCAGCAGCTTAGCAGGACGGAGCTCTGGAAACACCATATATTTT
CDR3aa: CASSLAGRSSGNTIYF

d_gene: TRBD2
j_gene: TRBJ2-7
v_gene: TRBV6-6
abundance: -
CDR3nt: TGTGCCAGCGGGACTAGCGGAACCTACGAGCAGTACTTC
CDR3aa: CASGTSGTYEQYF

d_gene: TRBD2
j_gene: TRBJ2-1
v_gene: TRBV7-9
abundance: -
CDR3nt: TGTGCCAGCAGAGGCTTCCCTGAGCGGGGGGGCCGATTCAATGAGCAGTTCTTC
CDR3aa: CASRGFPERGGRFNEQFF

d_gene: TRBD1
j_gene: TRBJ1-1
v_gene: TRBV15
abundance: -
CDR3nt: TGTGCCACCAGCAGCGCTCCAGACAGGGGGCGGACTGAAGCTTTCTTT
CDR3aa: CATSSAPDRGRTEAFF

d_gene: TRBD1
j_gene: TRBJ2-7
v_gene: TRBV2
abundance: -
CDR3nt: TGTGCCAGCAATTCAGGGGGCCCCTACGAGCAGTACTTC
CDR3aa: CASNSGGPYEQYF

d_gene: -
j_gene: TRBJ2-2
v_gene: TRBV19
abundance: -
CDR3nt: TGTGCCAGTAGGGAGGGTTACGGCGGGGAGCTGTTTTTT
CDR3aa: CASREGYGGELFF

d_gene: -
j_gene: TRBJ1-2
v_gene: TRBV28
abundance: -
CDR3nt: TGTGCCAGCAGTTCCCAAGGCCGCCAGGGGCACTATGGCTACACCTTC
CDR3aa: CASSSQGRQGHYGYTF

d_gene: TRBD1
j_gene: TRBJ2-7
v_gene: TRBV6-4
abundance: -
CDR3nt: TGTGCCAGCAGATGGACAGGGGTTAGACCCGACGAGCAGTACTTC
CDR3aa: CASRWTGVRPDEQYF

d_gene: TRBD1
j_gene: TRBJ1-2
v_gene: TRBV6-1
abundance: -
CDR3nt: TGTGCCAGCAGACCCACAGGGGCCTATGGCTACACCTTC
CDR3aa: CASRPTGAYGYTF

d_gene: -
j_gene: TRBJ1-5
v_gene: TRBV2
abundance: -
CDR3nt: TGTGCCAGCAGTGACGAAGGGGGGGACAATCAGCCCCAGCATTTT
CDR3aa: CASSDEGGDNQPQHF

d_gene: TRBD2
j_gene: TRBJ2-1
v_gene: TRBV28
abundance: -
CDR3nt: TGTGCCAGCACCCTAAGCACCGGGCTAGCGGGAGGTCTAGAGCAGTTCTTC
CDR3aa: CASTLSTGLAGGLEQFF

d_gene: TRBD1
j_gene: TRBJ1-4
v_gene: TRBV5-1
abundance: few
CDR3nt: TGCGCCAGCAGTTCCACAGGGGACGCAACTAATGAAAAACTGTTTTTT
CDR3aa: CASSSTGDATNEKLFF

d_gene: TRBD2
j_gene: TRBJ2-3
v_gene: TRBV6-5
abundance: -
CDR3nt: TGTGCCAGCAGTCGTAGCGGGGACACAGATACGCAGTATTTT
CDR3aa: CASSRSGDTDTQYF

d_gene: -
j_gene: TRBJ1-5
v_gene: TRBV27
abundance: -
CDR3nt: TGTGCCAGCAGTCCCGGACGGAGCAATCAGCCCCAGCATTTT
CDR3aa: CASSPGRSNQPQHF

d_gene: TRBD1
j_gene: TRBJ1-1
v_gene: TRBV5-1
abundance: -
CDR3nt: TGCGCCAGCAGCTTGGATGGGACAGTGAACACTGAAGCTTTCTTT
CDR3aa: CASSLDGTVNTEAFF

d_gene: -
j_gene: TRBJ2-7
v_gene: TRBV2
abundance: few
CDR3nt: TGTGCCAGCAATGGGGGACTCTCCTACGAGCAGTACTTC
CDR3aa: CASNGGLSYEQYF

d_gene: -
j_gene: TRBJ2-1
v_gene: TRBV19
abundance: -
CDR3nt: TGTGCCAGTAGTATTGAGGCCCTTGCTTACAATGAGCAGTTCTTC
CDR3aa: CASSIEALAYNEQFF

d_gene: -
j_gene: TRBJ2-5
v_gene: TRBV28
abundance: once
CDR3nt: TGTGCCAGCAGTTTAGGGTCGGGACGGCAAGAGACCCAGTACTTC
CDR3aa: CASSLGSGRQETQYF

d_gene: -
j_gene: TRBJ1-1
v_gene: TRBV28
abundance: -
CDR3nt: TGTGCCAGCAAGATTCCCAGGACTGAAGCTTTCTTT
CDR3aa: CASKIPRTEAFF

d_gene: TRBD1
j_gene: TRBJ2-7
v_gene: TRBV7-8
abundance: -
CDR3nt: TGTGCCAGCAGCCCTCCGGGACAGGGGAACCTCTTC
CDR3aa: CASSPPGQGNLF